Shown below are 14 T cell receptor beta chains from a single sample sequenced in a study of T cell responses to AZD1222 COVID-19 vaccine. Assay: immunoSEQ multiplex PCR; the TCRdb copy retains only in-frame clones and omits some. The sample contains about 150,000 clones, more than 85% of which appear only once. The input for sequencing was peripheral blood, taken on day 0 of AZD1222 vaccination. Receptors originate from an adult in good health.

The J gene is TRBJ2-6, the V gene TRBV6-1; D is ambiguous. The germline gives CDR1 MNHNS, CDR2 SASEGT. The CDR3 contains 14 residues. The germline V and J ends were trimmed by 3 bases and 0 bases, with 3 bases remaining between them. The CDR3 loop is CASSDGSGANVLTF. In nucleotides, the CDR3 is TGTGCCAGCAGTGATGGCTCTGGGGCCAACGTCCTGACTTTC.

This chain uses TRBV6-5 with TRBJ1-3; TRBD1 agrees at 7 bases. V lost 8 bases and J lost 7; bases outside the gene matches: 11. The germline gives CDR1 MNHEY, CDR2 SVGAGI. The CDR3 consists of 14 residues. CDR3 nucleotide sequence: TGTGCCAGCTTACAGGGGTCAGGGCACAACACCATATATTTT. It encodes CASLQGSGHNTIYF.

The J gene is TRBJ2-1, the V gene TRBV30, with D possibly being TRBD1 or TRBD2 (6 bases each). The CDR3 sequence is 11 residues long. Trimming took off 2 bases at V and 10 bases at J, with 9 bases between the two ends. Germline assignment: CDR1 GTSNPN and CDR2 SVGIG (reference sequence). CDR3 in DNA: TGTGCCTGGAGTAGGGGGGAGGAGCAGTTCTTC. Protein product: CAWSRGEEQFF.

This clone was detected only a few times. J is TRBJ2-2 and V is TRBV2; D tentatively fits TRBD1 or TRBD2 (7 bases each). The germline V gene has CDR1 SNHLY and CDR2 FYNNEI. V was clipped by 7 bases and J by 6 bases, with 12 bases between them. The CDR3 is made up of 13 amino acids. CDR3 DNA: TGTGCCAGCATGACAGGGAGGGCCGGGGAGCTGTTTTTT. It specifies CASMTGRAGELFF. Combining the CDR3 with reference TRBV2 and TRBJ2-2 gives the whole variable domain EPEVTQTPSHQVTQMGQEVILRCVPISNHLYFYWYRQILGQKVEFLVSFYNNEISEKSEIFDDQFSVERPDGSNFTLKIRSTKLEDSAMYFCASMTGRAGELFFGEGSRLTVL.

The rearrangement uses TRBV5-1 and TRBJ2-2, with D hard to call. There are 17 residues in the CDR3. V was clipped by 4 bases and J by 0 bases, with 16 bases between them. Germline-derived CDR1 and CDR2 are SGHRS and YFSETQ. DNA for the CDR3: TGCGCCAGCAGCCCCCGACCACTGGATTCGAACACCGGGGAGCTGTTTTTT. Translation gives CASSPRPLDSNTGELFF.

This chain joins TRBV19 and TRBJ2-2; D call uncertain. This CDR3 has 14 residues. Trimming cost V 1 base and J 1 base, with 4 bases left between them. Germline CDR1 reads LNHDA; CDR2 reads SQIVND (reference sequence). CDR3 in amino acids: CASSIGWNTGELFF. The CDR3 nucleotides are TGTGCCAGTAGTATAGGATGGAACACCGGGGAGCTGTTTTTT.

The genes are TRBV2 and TRBJ2-7, with D perhaps being TRBD1 or TRBD2 (5 bases each). CDR1 is SNHLY and CDR2 is FYNNEI in the germline V gene. The V and J ends lost 6 bases and 0 bases respectively, with 12 bases between them. The CDR3 has 14 amino acids. CDR3 in DNA: TGTGCCAGCAGGGGGACGGTGGGCTCCTACGAGCAGTACTTC. Amino acid sequence: CASRGTVGSYEQYF.

The chain recombines TRBV28 with TRBJ2-7; D not resolved. The V and J ends lost 2 bases and 5 bases respectively, with 7 bases between them. The germline CDR1 and CDR2 sequences are MDHEN and SYDVKM. CDR3 length: 12 residues. The CDR3 loop reads CASSLVEDEQYF. Written as DNA, the CDR3 is TGTGCCAGCAGTTTAGTAGAAGACGAGCAGTACTTC.

The J gene is TRBJ1-6, the V gene TRBV7-9, with D perhaps TRBD1 (6 bases). In germline, CDR1 is SEHNR, CDR2 FQNEAQ (reference sequence). The CDR3 is 15 amino acids. V was trimmed by 5 bases and J by 9 bases, leaving 17 bases between them. Written as DNA, the CDR3 is TGTGCCAGCAGCCCGTTGGGGGCCCGGGGTTCACCCCTCCACTTT. Encoded protein: CASSPLGARGSPLHF.

The rearrangement uses TRBV10-3 and TRBJ2-2, with TRBD2 matching over 7 bases. V lost 3 bases and J lost 8; bases outside the gene matches: 0. The CDR3 is 12 residues long. Per the germline V gene, CDR1 is ENHRY and CDR2 is SYGVKD. CDR3 DNA sequence: TGTGCCATCAGTGACGGGAGGGGGGAGCTGTTTTTT. Protein sequence: CAISDGRGELFF.

The V and J genes are TRBV7-2 and TRBJ2-1; TRBD2 matches 7 bases. The CDR3 runs to 16 residues. Germline trimming cut 1 base from V and 2 bases from J; bases unmatched to any gene: 5. The germline gives CDR1 SGHTA, CDR2 FQGNSA. This CDR3 reads CASSLGLLAPYNEQFF. The CDR3 nucleotides are TGTGCCAGCAGCTTAGGATTACTAGCGCCCTACAATGAGCAGTTCTTC.

CDR3 DNA sequence: TGTGCCAGTAGTAGACGCCTAACAGGGGACACTGAAGCTTTCTTT. It specifies CASSRRLTGDTEAFF. This chain joins TRBV19 and TRBJ1-1; 7 bases agree with TRBD1. Per germline, CDR1 LNHDA and CDR2 SQIVND (reference sequence). The V segment lost 4 bases and the J segment 3 bases; nucleotides outside the gene matches: 8. The CDR3 is 15 amino acids.

The V and J genes are TRBV15 and TRBJ2-3; perhaps TRBD2 as D (5 bases). The CDR3 is 14 residues long. Germline V CDR1 and CDR2: LNHNV, YYDKDF (reference sequence). Trimming removed 8 bases at V and 1 base at J, with 13 bases between. DNA of the CDR3: TGTGCCACCTCCAGCTCGCGGGGCACAGATACGCAGTATTTT. Amino acid sequence: CATSSSRGTDTQYF.

The chain employs TRBV9 and TRBJ2-1; 9 nucleotides align to TRBD2. With V trimmed by 4 bases and J by 6 bases, 5 bases remained unmatched. Germline CDR1 SGDLS, CDR2 YYNGEE. The CDR3 contains 14 residues. The CDR3 loop is CASSSAGGINEQFF. CDR3 DNA sequence: TGTGCCAGCAGCTCAGCGGGAGGAATCAATGAGCAGTTCTTC.